The source of this TCR beta chain is a study of identifying expanded T cells in peripheral blood. About this clone: Antigen specificity is unknown.

Healthy donors had no documented immune events, such as infections, while sampled. TCRdb's table, derived via immunoSEQ multiplex PCR, lists solely in-frame clones and lacks some. Altogether some 97,000 clones are present, approximately 88% being singletons, with the ten largest covering approximately 6%. Study-level results: Variance in clone template counts between two-week samples significantly increased with total template count across all healthy donors. About 1.2 clones differed between technical replicates, versus about 16 and 19 over time.

The CDR3 is made up of 15 amino acids. In germline, CDR1 is SGHRS, CDR2 YFSETQ. V was cut by 2 bases and J by 4 bases, with 13 bases left in between. This chain connects TRBV5-1 to TRBJ1-3; D is possibly TRBD1 (6 bases). This TCR was sampled from a person aged 18 to 75 in good health. Sequences were obtained from blood. CDR3 amino acids: CASSLVGGPGNTIYF. DNA of the CDR3: TGCGCCAGCAGCTTAGTGGGGGGCCCCGGAAACACCATATATTTT.